The rows below give T cell receptor beta chains drawn from one sample of a study of T cell repertoires in cytomegalovirus infection. Antigens for these TCRs are unknown. TCRdb analysed the reads with MiXCR anew, one entry per CDR3 protein. The profile shows roughly 350,000 distinct CDR3 sequences, nearly 35% of them singletons. Here the sequenced sample was cultured PBMCs, taken from culture after CMV antigen stimulation. All receptors come from a human donor in good health (CMV status not recorded). Some clones in this sample may be carry-over from other donors' samples. Each CDR3 is given with its conserved first and last residue. Each record gives: CDR3 DNA, CDR3 protein, clone size, J gene, V gene, D gene. A D gene is named only where the DNA matches it firmly. The listing skips clone size in some rows; elsewhere it reads once, few, many or a size class.

TGTGCCAGCAGCCCCGTAGAGGGACGGCAGTATTTT	CASSPVEGRQYF	few	TRBJ2-3	TRBV7-2	-
TGTGCCAGCAGGGGGGGCGGACCCTACAATGAGCAGTTCTTC	CASRGGGPYNEQFF	-	TRBJ2-1	TRBV6-2/TRBV6-3	-
TGTGCCAGCTCACCACGGGACGGCTCCTACGAGCAGTACTTC	CASSPRDGSYEQYF	-	TRBJ2-7	TRBV18	-
TGTGCCAGCAGATTAGGGGTGGACAGATATAATGAAAAACTGTTTTTT	CASRLGVDRYNEKLFF	few	TRBJ1-4	TRBV28	-
TGTGCCAGCACCCCAGACGGAAAAGAGACCCAGTACTTC	CASTPDGKETQYF	-	TRBJ2-5	TRBV28	-
TGTGCCATCAGTGACCCTGGGACACCCCACACTGAAGCTTTCTTT	CAISDPGTPHTEAFF	-	TRBJ1-1	TRBV10-3	-
TGTGCCAGCAGCGTACTAGATGATGAGCAGTTCTTC	CASSVLDDEQFF	-	TRBJ2-1	TRBV7-6	-
TGTGCCAGCAGCCGGGGGACTAGCGCACAAGAGACCCAGTACTTC	CASSRGTSAQETQYF	-	TRBJ2-5	TRBV11-2	TRBD2
TGTGCCATCAGTGAACAGGGGGGAGTAGTTCATGAAGCTTTCTTT	CAISEQGGVVHEAFF	many	TRBJ1-1	TRBV10-3	TRBD1
TGTGCCAGCAGTCCCCAGGGATCAGACTATGGCTACACCTTC	CASSPQGSDYGYTF	few	TRBJ1-2	TRBV28	-
TGCAGTGCTAGACGGCCAAGGGGGACTCCTGAAGCTTTCTTT	CSARRPRGTPEAFF	few	TRBJ1-1	TRBV20-1	-
TGTGCCCGCGGGGACAGGGATCAGCCCCAGCATTTT	CARGDRDQPQHF	-	TRBJ1-5	TRBV27	TRBD1
TGTGCCAGCAGCTTTAGACTAGCGGGAGGAGGGACGCAGTATTTT	CASSFRLAGGGTQYF	-	TRBJ2-3	TRBV7-8	TRBD2
TGTGCCAGCAGCTTAGTTCCGCATTCGAACACCGGGGAGCTGTTTTTT	CASSLVPHSNTGELFF	few	TRBJ2-2	TRBV7-9	-
TGTGCCAGCAGTCTATCGGACAGGTTCCAAGAGACCCAGTACTTC	CASSLSDRFQETQYF	few	TRBJ2-5	TRBV12-3/TRBV12-4	TRBD1
TGTGCCAGCAGCCCCCAGGCAGGGCCCTACACAGATACGCAGTATTTT	CASSPQAGPYTDTQYF	many	TRBJ2-3	TRBV7-2	-
TGTGCCAGCAGCTTAGAGTGGGGGGCCTCCTACGAGCAGTACTTC	CASSLEWGASYEQYF	few	TRBJ2-7	TRBV7-2	-
TGTGCCAGCAGCTTGGCCGAGTTCACCGGACAGGGGTTCTATGGCTACACCTTC	CASSLAEFTGQGFYGYTF	few	TRBJ1-2	TRBV5-6	TRBD1
TGTGCCAGCAGCTCACAAGTGGGGCTCCAGAATGAGCAGTTCTTC	CASSSQVGLQNEQFF	-	TRBJ2-1	TRBV7-2	-
TGTGCCAGCAGCACCGTCACGACAGGTATTCTTGGCTACACCTTC	CASSTVTTGILGYTF	few	TRBJ1-2	TRBV6-1	-
TGTGCCAGCATCCATGGACAGGTTGGAGATACGCAGTATTTT	CASIHGQVGDTQYF	-	TRBJ2-3	TRBV11-1	TRBD1
TGTGCCAGCAGGATAGCGCACAACACCGGGGAGCTGTTTTTT	CASRIAHNTGELFF	few	TRBJ2-2	TRBV2	-
TGTGCCAGCAGTTTATTGCAGGGGGCGCACAATGGAAACACCATATATTTT	CASSLLQGAHNGNTIYF	few	TRBJ1-3	TRBV28	TRBD1
TGTGCCAGCATCAGTAGCGGGAGGCCTACCTACAATGAGCAGTTCTTC	CASISSGRPTYNEQFF	-	TRBJ2-1	TRBV12-3/TRBV12-4	TRBD2
TGTGCCAGCAGTTTTGGGGTCGGGGCCAACGTCCTGACTTTC	CASSFGVGANVLTF	-	TRBJ2-6	TRBV27	-
TGCAGTGCACCCAAAGATACGCAGTATTTT	CSAPKDTQYF	few	TRBJ2-3	TRBV20-1	-
TGTGCCAGCAGCTTGGTTCATGGTTCGAACAATGAGCAGTTCTTC	CASSLVHGSNNEQFF	-	TRBJ2-1	TRBV5-4	-
TGTGCCAGCAGTTACTCTAGCGGGAGGGAGACCCAGTACTTC	CASSYSSGRETQYF	-	TRBJ2-5	TRBV6-6	TRBD2